The entry below describes one T cell receptor beta chain. Profiled with immunoSEQ multiplex PCR; TCRdb holds only in-frame clones, not every one. The data contain over 200,000 clones, 88% of them seen just once; the ten biggest clones take up about 4%. Exposed study participants had met a COVID-19 case within 2 weeks before entry. The data belong to a study of blood T cell repertoires in COVID-19. For the study at large: Specimens from acute and convalescent COVID-19 originated in the United States, Italy and Spain. Nucleic acid was either cDNA or gDNA, and it came from T cells, B-cell-depleted T cells, or PBMCs.

This CDR3 comprises 16 residues. CDR1 and CDR2 from the germline V gene are SGHDT and YYEEEE. V trimming: 3 bases; J trimming: 5 bases; junction bases outside the gene matches: 5. Sequencing was performed on PBMCs or T cells enriched from blood (not recorded which). This receptor was identified in a woman aged 25 to 39 who had been exposed to COVID-19. J is TRBJ2-1 and V is TRBV5-6; 13 bases are shared with TRBD2. The CDR3 bases are TGTGCCAGCAGCTACCGGACTAGCGGGAGACACAATGAGCAGTTCTTC. This gives the protein CASSYRTSGRHNEQFF.